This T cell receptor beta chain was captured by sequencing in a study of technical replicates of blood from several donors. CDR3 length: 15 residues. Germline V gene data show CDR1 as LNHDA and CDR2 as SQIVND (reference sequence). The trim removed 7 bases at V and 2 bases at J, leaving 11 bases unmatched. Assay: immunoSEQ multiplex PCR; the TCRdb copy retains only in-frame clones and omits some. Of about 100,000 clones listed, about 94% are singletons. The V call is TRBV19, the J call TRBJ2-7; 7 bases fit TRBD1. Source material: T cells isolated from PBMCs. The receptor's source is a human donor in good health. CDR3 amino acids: CASTRQGQGTYEQYF. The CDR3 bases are TGTGCCAGTACGCGACAGGGCCAGGGAACCTACGAGCAGTACTTC.